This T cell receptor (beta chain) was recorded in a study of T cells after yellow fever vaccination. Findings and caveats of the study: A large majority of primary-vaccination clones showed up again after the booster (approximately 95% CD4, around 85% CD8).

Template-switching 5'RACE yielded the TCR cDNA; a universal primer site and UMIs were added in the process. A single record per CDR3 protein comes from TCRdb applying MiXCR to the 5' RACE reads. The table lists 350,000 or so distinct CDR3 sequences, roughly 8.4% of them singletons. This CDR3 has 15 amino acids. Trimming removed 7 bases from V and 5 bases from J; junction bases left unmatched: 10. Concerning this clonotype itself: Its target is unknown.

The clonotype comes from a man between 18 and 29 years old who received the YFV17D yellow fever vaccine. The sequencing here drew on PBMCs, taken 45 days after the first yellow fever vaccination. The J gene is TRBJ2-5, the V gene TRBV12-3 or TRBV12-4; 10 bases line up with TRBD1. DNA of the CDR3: TGTGCCAGCACCGAAGACAGGGGGCAGGAGGAGACCCAGTACTTC. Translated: CASTEDRGQEETQYF.